A selection of T cell receptor beta chains follows, all from one sample in a study of regulatory T cells in long-lasting Graves disease. MiXCR, applied by TCRdb to the multiplex PCR reads, yields one record per CDR3 protein. Of about 350,000 distinct CDR3 sequences listed, roughly 17% were seen once; the top ten hold 25% to 30%. The sample was also linked to a second study, of T cells in Graves' hyperthyroidism and ophthalmopathy.

Sample: peripheral blood mononuclear cells (PBMCs), taken at new diagnosis, from a patient treated with antithyroid drugs. The receptors stem from a man in his forties with Graves disease. CDR3s include the opening cysteine and the closing phenylalanine or tryptophan. The order of the fields is D gene, clone size, J gene, V gene, CDR3 DNA, CDR3 protein. The D gene is left open where the match is weak. Only part of the rows carry a size: once, few, many, or a class if the clone is expanded.

.,many,TRBJ2-7,TRBV5-1,TGCGCCAGCTTCGGTAACTCCTACGAGCAGTACTTC,CASFGNSYEQYF
.,many,TRBJ1-1,TRBV18,TGTGCCAGCTCACCGGGTCACGGGGCGAACACTGAAGCTTTCTTT,CASSPGHGANTEAFF
.,few,TRBJ1-1,TRBV11-2,TGTGCCAGCAGCTTAATCGGGGCAGGAGTATCCAAAGCTTTCTTT,CASSLIGAGVSKAFF
.,many,TRBJ1-6,TRBV11-2,TGTGCCAGCAGCCTAGTTTGGGGCGGCGATTCACCCCTCCACTTT,CASSLVWGGDSPLHF
TRBD1,many,TRBJ1-6,TRBV2,TGTGCCAGCAGCGTTAAGGGGGCCTCCTATAATTCACCCCTCCACTTT,CASSVKGASYNSPLHF
TRBD2,many,TRBJ2-7,TRBV6-4,TGTGCCAACCCGACGACTAGCGGGGGGCGAAGCTCCTACGAGCAGTACTTC,CANPTTSGGRSSYEQYF
TRBD2,many,TRBJ2-5,TRBV6-1,TGTGCCAGTACGACGGGAGGACAAGAGACCCAGTACTTC,CASTTGGQETQYF
TRBD2,.,TRBJ2-3,TRBV4-2,TGTGCCAGCAGCCAAGATGGGGTTAGCGGGGGGGCGTCAGATACGCAGTATTTT,CASSQDGVSGGASDTQYF
.,many,TRBJ2-5,TRBV5-1,TGCGCCAGCAGCTTGGCCGGAGGGGACGGAGGGGAGACCCAGTACTTC,CASSLAGGDGGETQYF
.,many,TRBJ2-3,TRBV24-1,TGTGCCACCAGTGATTTCAGCACAGATACGCAGTATTTT,CATSDFSTDTQYF
.,many,TRBJ1-5,TRBV11-2,TGCGCCAGCAGCCCCGGTCCTGCGGGCAATCAGCCCCAGCATTTT,CASSPGPAGNQPQHF
TRBD2,many,TRBJ2-1,TRBV7-8,TGTGCCAGCAGCTCGGGACTAGCGGGGGAACTCTCCTACAATGAGCAGTTCTTC,CASSSGLAGELSYNEQFF
.,.,TRBJ1-2,TRBV24-1,TGTGCCACCAGTGATTCAGTGTTCGGCTACACCTTC,CATSDSVFGYTF
TRBD1,many,TRBJ1-5,TRBV12-3/TRBV12-4,TGTGCCAGCTCCGGGACAGGGACTCAGCCCCAGCATTTT,CASSGTGTQPQHF
TRBD2,.,TRBJ2-5,TRBV2,TGTGCCAGCAGTAAATCGCTAGCGGGGGCCCCCCAAGAGACCCAGTACTTC,CASSKSLAGAPQETQYF